Each of the 20 T cell receptor beta chains below was sequenced from the same sample in a study of control samples from healthy donors and cancer patients. TCRdb keeps only in-frame clones here, not all; method: immunoSEQ multiplex PCR. The repertoire includes 150,000 or so clones, 93% of them detected once, and 5% to 7% sits in the top ten. Input material: blood. Receptors originate from a young man in good health.

The chain combines TRBV27 with TRBJ1-4, with 7 bases matching TRBD1. J lost 7 bases, V lost 4 bases, and 6 bases had no gene match. CDR1 is MNHEY, CDR2 SMNVEV, per germline (reference sequence). The CDR3 is 14 residues long. CDR3 amino acids: CASSSSRGGEKLFF. The CDR3 nucleotides are TGTGCCAGCAGTTCGTCCAGGGGGGGTGAAAAACTGTTTTTT.

The J gene is TRBJ2-7, the V gene TRBV5-1, with 7 bases identical to TRBD2. This CDR3 is 16 amino acids long. After removal of 2 bases from V and 3 bases from J, the junction contained 11 bases not matched to a gene. The germline V gene encodes CDR1 SGHRS and CDR2 YFSETQ. CDR3 protein: CASSLIGGNGNYEQYF. The CDR3 DNA follows: TGCGCCAGCAGCTTAATCGGGGGGAACGGCAACTACGAGCAGTACTTC.

The J gene is TRBJ1-2, the V gene TRBV12-3 or TRBV12-4; D is possibly TRBD1 (6 bases). Trimming pared 5 bases from V and 2 bases from J, leaving 9 bases between. This CDR3 spans 13 amino acids. CDR3 loop: CASSGDRNYGYTF. CDR3 DNA sequence: TGTGCCAGCAGTGGAGACAGGAACTATGGCTACACCTTC.

This chain uses TRBV7-9 with TRBJ1-1; D perhaps matches TRBD1 (6 bases). There are 14 residues in the CDR3. Germline loops: CDR1 SEHNR, CDR2 FQNEAQ (reference sequence). Trimming pared 5 bases from V and 5 bases from J, leaving 15 bases between. CDR3 bases: TGTGCCAGCAGCACCCAGGGGTATGGAACTGAAGCTTTCTTT. Residues: CASSTQGYGTEAFF.

The CDR3 nucleotides are TGTGCCAGTAGTATGAGGCGGGAGCGGGGGACCGGGGAGCTGTTTTTT. It yields the protein CASSMRRERGTGELFF. This chain connects TRBV19 to TRBJ2-2; 8 nucleotides align to TRBD2. Trimming removed 3 bases from V and 5 bases from J; junction bases left unmatched: 8. This CDR3 has 16 residues. Germline CDR1 reads LNHDA; CDR2 reads SQIVND (reference sequence).

The DNA of the CDR3 is TGTGCCAGCCATTCAGTACGGGGGACCCAGTACTTC. Its protein product is CASHSVRGTQYF. The chain couples TRBV3-1 (or the pseudogene TRBV3-2) to TRBJ2-5, with D tentatively TRBD2 (5 bases). Per germline, CDR1 LGHDT and CDR2 YNNKEL (reference sequence). The CDR3 contains 12 residues. V gave up 8 bases and J gave up 7 bases, with 14 bases separating them.

This clone was seen a few times. The chain is built from TRBV28 and TRBJ1-6, with 7 bases identical to TRBD1. V trimming: 10 bases; J trimming: 8 bases; junction bases outside the gene matches: 11. The CDR3 covers 14 residues. Germline V CDR1 and CDR2: MDHEN, SYDVKM. CDR3 nucleotides: TGTGCCACCCAGAGACAGGGCTCATATTCACCCCTCCACTTT. Residues: CATQRQGSYSPLHF.

The chain has TRBV9 and TRBJ2-7; D is unresolved. Germline V gene data show CDR1 as SGDLS and CDR2 as YYNGEE. The CDR3 loop spans 14 amino acids. V was trimmed by 2 bases and J by 2 bases, leaving 11 bases between them. The CDR3 DNA is TGTGCCAGCAGCGTCGGACGGTCCGCCTACGAGCAGTACTTC. Protein sequence: CASSVGRSAYEQYF. Full variable domain (outside the CDR3, taken from reference TRBV9 and TRBJ2-7): DSGVTQTPKHLITATGQRVTLRCSPRSGDLSVYWYQQSLDQGLQFLIQYYNGEERAKGNILERFSAQQFPDLHSELNLSSLELGDSALYFCASSVGRSAYEQYFGPGTRLTVT.

The chain uses TRBV7-9 and TRBJ2-3, with 7 bases identical to TRBD1. The V gene end was trimmed by 5 bases and the J gene end by 4 bases; junction bases not matched to a gene: 9. Looked up from germline, CDR1 is SEHNR and CDR2 is FQNEAQ (reference sequence). The CDR3 contains 15 residues. CDR3 sequence reads: CASSRATGVADTQYF. The CDR3 nucleotides are TGTGCCAGCAGCCGGGCTACAGGGGTGGCAGATACGCAGTATTTT.

Concerning this clone: Other DNA sequences of this sample code for an identical CDR3. The chain carries TRBV27 and TRBJ1-2; D is perhaps TRBD1 (5 bases). Germline V gene lookup returns CDR1 MNHEY and CDR2 SMNVEV (reference sequence). The CDR3 runs 14 residues. V shed 5 bases and J shed 2 bases, with 12 bases lying between them. The CDR3 is CASSPQGANYGYTF. The CDR3 DNA sequence: TGTGCCAGCAGTCCTCAGGGTGCCAACTATGGCTACACCTTC.

The chain recombines TRBV21-1 with TRBJ2-7; the table's D call, TRBD1, was not checked against the DNA. TRBV21-1 counts as a pseudogene. The CDR3 contains 14 residues. In DNA, the CDR3 is TGTGCCAGCCCAGTCGACAGGGGGGACTACGAGCAGTACTTC. Translating gives CASPVDRGDYEQYF.

This chain links TRBV27 with TRBJ1-2, with a tentative D call TRBD1 (6 bases). V was shortened by 4 bases and J by 4 bases, with 13 bases between the two germline ends. The CDR3 runs to 14 residues. The germline gives CDR1 MNHEY, CDR2 SMNVEV (reference sequence). The CDR3 region is CASSSRTAGYGYTF. The DNA of the CDR3 is TGTGCCAGCAGTTCCCGGACAGCCGGCTATGGCTACACCTTC.

V gene TRBV5-4 combines with J gene TRBJ2-1; 7 nucleotides agree with TRBD1. The CDR3 spans 16 residues. Germline CDR1 SGHNT, CDR2 YYREEE (reference sequence). Losses at the gene ends were 4 bases for V and 1 base for J; bases not matched to a gene: 8. The DNA for the CDR3 is TGTGCCAGCAGCAAGAGCAGGGGGAGATCCTACAATGAGCAGTTCTTC. Its protein product is CASSKSRGRSYNEQFF.

The count of this clone is one. V and J are TRBV28 and TRBJ1-1; 10 nucleotides align to TRBD1. Trimming removed 2 bases from V and 5 bases from J; junction bases left unmatched: 5. The CDR3 is 15 residues long. Germline-derived CDR1 and CDR2 are MDHEN and SYDVKM. The DNA of the CDR3 is TGTGCCAGCAGTTTAAGGGACAGGGGAGCAACTGAAGCTTTCTTT. As protein: CASSLRDRGATEAFF.

The chain employs TRBV6-5 and TRBJ1-5; D possibly corresponds to TRBD1 (5 bases). With 5 bases removed from V and 7 bases from J, the gap between germline ends came to 15 bases. Germline V gene data show CDR1 as MNHEY and CDR2 as SVGAGI. The CDR3 consists of 14 residues. As DNA, the CDR3 is TGTGCCAGCAGTCCCCCCGGGGGAGGCCAGCCCCAGCATTTT. This sequence encodes CASSPPGGGQPQHF.

V gene TRBV6-1 combines with J gene TRBJ2-7; tentative D call: TRBD1 (6 bases). The germline V and J ends were trimmed by 3 bases and 1 base, with 10 bases remaining between them. The CDR3 has 14 amino acids. Per the germline V gene, CDR1 is MNHNS and CDR2 is SASEGT. CDR3 DNA sequence: TGTGCCAGCAGTGACAGGGGATTTTCCTACGAGCAGTACTTC. Encoded protein: CASSDRGFSYEQYF.

The chain carries TRBV11-3 and TRBJ2-7; 7 nucleotides agree with TRBD2. This CDR3 spans 14 amino acids. The V segment lost 5 bases and the J segment 6 bases; nucleotides outside the gene matches: 10. Germline V gene lookup returns CDR1 SGHNT and CDR2 YENEEA. The CDR3 sequence is CASSPRTSLSEQYF. CDR3 DNA sequence: TGTGCCAGCAGCCCCCGGACTAGTCTGAGCGAGCAGTACTTC. The full variable domain, with the rest looked up from reference TRBV11-3 and TRBJ2-7, is EAGVVQSPRYKIIEKKQPVAFWCNPISGHNTLYWYLQNLGQGPELLIRYENEEAVDDSQLPKDRFSAERLKGVDSTLKIQPAELGDSAVYLCASSPRTSLSEQYFGPGTRLTVT.

The chain carries TRBV7-9 and TRBJ1-1, with D possibly being TRBD1 (6 bases). The germline V and J ends were trimmed by 5 bases and 1 base, with 14 bases remaining between them. CDR1 is SEHNR, CDR2 FQNEAQ, per germline (reference sequence). The CDR3 runs 15 residues. The CDR3: CASSAEGGPNTEAFF. The CDR3 nucleotides read TGTGCCAGCAGCGCCGAGGGGGGTCCGAACACTGAAGCTTTCTTT.

The chain links TRBV5-1 to TRBJ2-1, with 8 bases lining up with TRBD2. V gave up 2 bases and J gave up 6 bases; unmatched junction bases: 4. Germline assignment: CDR1 SGHRS and CDR2 YFSETQ. The length of the CDR3 is 14 residues. The CDR3 sequence is CASSLSGRVNEQFF. In DNA form, the CDR3 reads TGCGCCAGCAGCTTAAGCGGGAGAGTCAATGAGCAGTTCTTC. The entire variable domain, with the rest obtained from reference TRBV5-1 and TRBJ2-1, is as follows: KAGVTQTPRYLIKTRGQQVTLSCSPISGHRSVSWYQQTPGQGLQFLFEYFSETQRNKGNFPGRFSGRQFSNSRSEMNVSTLELGDSALYLCASSLSGRVNEQFFGPGTRLTVL.

This chain connects TRBV6-1 to TRBJ1-2; D is uncertain. The CDR3 is 13 amino acids. Germline lookup yields CDR1 MNHNS and CDR2 SASEGT. The V end was cut by 2 bases, the J end by 2 bases, with 6 bases between. CDR3 in amino acids: CASSEMGNYGYTF. The CDR3 region has the DNA TGTGCCAGCAGTGAAATGGGGAACTATGGCTACACCTTC.